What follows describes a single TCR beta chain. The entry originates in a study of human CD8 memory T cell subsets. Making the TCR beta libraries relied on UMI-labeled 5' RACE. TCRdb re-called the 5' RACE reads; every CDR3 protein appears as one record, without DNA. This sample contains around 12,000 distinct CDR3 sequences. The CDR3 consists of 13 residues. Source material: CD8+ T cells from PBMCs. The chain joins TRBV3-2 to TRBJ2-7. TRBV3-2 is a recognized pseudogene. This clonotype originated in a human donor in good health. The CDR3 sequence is CASGASEVGEQYF.